Presented here are 21 T cell receptor beta chains from one specimen sequenced in a study of CD8 T cells in ankylosing spondylitis. Using its own MiXCR run on the 5' RACE reads, TCRdb lists one record per CDR3 protein. Among 250,000 or so distinct CDR3 sequences listed, 15% to 20% were seen once. Sequencing used blood, either unsorted or a sorted T cell fraction (not recorded which). The receptors originated from a male donor with ankylosing spondylitis or in good health (not recorded which).

The chain couples TRBV5-5 to TRBJ1-1; the D gene is possibly TRBD1 (5 bases). The CDR3 has 14 residues. V lost 0 bases to trimming and J lost 3 bases, with 9 bases between them. Per the germline V gene, CDR1 is SGHKS and CDR2 is YYEKEE (reference sequence). CDR3 protein: CASSLEPGHTEAFF. DNA for the CDR3: TGTGCCAGCAGCTTGGAGCCGGGGCACACTGAAGCTTTCTTT.

The rearrangement joins TRBV29-1 to TRBJ2-1; 8 bases agree with TRBD2. The V gene end was trimmed by 8 bases and the J gene end by 5 bases; junction bases not matched to a gene: 5. Per the germline V gene, CDR1 is SQVTM and CDR2 is ANQGSEA. This CDR3 has 12 amino acids. Here the CDR3 reads CSPTAGDNEQFF. The DNA for the CDR3 is TGCAGCCCCACAGCGGGAGACAATGAGCAGTTCTTC.

Many counts were recorded for this clonotype. The rearrangement joins TRBV3-1 to TRBJ2-7, with D possibly TRBD1 on 6 matching bases. In germline, CDR1 is LGHDT, CDR2 YNNKEL (reference sequence). V lost 3 bases, J lost 0 bases, and 12 bases lay in between. The CDR3 has 15 amino acids. CDR3 DNA sequence: TGTGCCAGCAGCCAGAGCCGGGACACCTCCTACGAGCAGTACTTC. Translation: CASSQSRDTSYEQYF.

This clonotype was counted many times. The chain has TRBV29-1 and TRBJ1-2; D is unresolved. Germline V gene data show CDR1 as SQVTM and CDR2 as ANQGSEA. V lost 3 bases and J 8 bases, leaving 13 bases between the germline ends. The CDR3 sequence is 12 residues long. Here the CDR3 DNA reads TGCAGCGTTGACAACGGCCAAGGAGGCTACACCTTC. The encoded protein is CSVDNGQGGYTF. Supplemented by reference TRBV29-1 and TRBJ1-2, the full variable domain reads SAVISQKPSRDICQRGTSLTIQCQVDSQVTMMFWYRQQPGQSLTLIATANQGSEATYESGFVIDKFPISRPNLTFSTLTVSNMSPEDSSIYLCSVDNGQGGYTFGSGTRLTVV.

This clonotype was counted between two and nine times. The rearrangement joins TRBV11-2 to TRBJ2-1; TRBD1 agrees at 10 bases. The CDR3 extends over 15 amino acids. CDR1 is SGHAT and CDR2 is FQNNGV in the germline V gene. V shed 5 bases, J shed 5 bases, and the junction held 6 bases outside the gene matches. CDR3 in amino acids: CASSRRQGANNEQFF. The CDR3 nucleotides are TGTGCCAGCAGCCGCCGACAGGGGGCCAACAATGAGCAGTTCTTC.

This clonotype has a count of ten or more. J is TRBJ2-7 and V is TRBV9; 8 nucleotides align to TRBD1. J gave up 6 bases and V 3 bases, and 2 bases lay outside the gene matches. Germline loops: CDR1 SGDLS, CDR2 YYNGEE. The CDR3 spans 12 residues. CDR3 sequence reads: CASSGTGGEQYF. CDR3 in DNA: TGTGCCAGCAGCGGCACAGGGGGCGAGCAGTACTTC. The whole variable domain, filled in from reference TRBV9 and TRBJ2-7, reads DSGVTQTPKHLITATGQRVTLRCSPRSGDLSVYWYQQSLDQGLQFLIQYYNGEERAKGNILERFSAQQFPDLHSELNLSSLELGDSALYFCASSGTGGEQYFGPGTRLTVT.

The rearrangement uses TRBV28 and TRBJ1-5; D gene uncertain. The CDR3 loop spans 15 amino acids. The germline CDR1 and CDR2 sequences are MDHEN and SYDVKM. The V end lost 3 bases, the J end lost 2 bases, and 11 bases lay between the germline ends. The CDR3 here is CASSLEGLGNQPQHF. Here the CDR3 DNA reads TGTGCCAGCAGTTTGGAGGGCCTGGGCAATCAGCCCCAGCATTTT.

This clonotype was observed once. The missing conserved phenylalanine or tryptophan at the end of this CDR3 makes a read error likely. The rearrangement joins TRBV6-2 or TRBV6-3 to TRBJ2-7, with D possibly TRBD1 on 10 matching bases. The CDR3 consists of 19 residues. Germline lookup yields CDR1 MNHEY and CDR2 SVGEGT. Trimming removed 0 bases at V and 5 bases at J, with 26 bases between. CDR3 bases: TGTGCCAGCAGTTACTCGGGACAGGGGCCAGCGGGAGGAGGTGACGAGCAGTACTAC. It is translated as CASSYSGQGPAGGGDEQYY.

This clonotype was counted only a few times. V gene TRBV20-1 combines with J gene TRBJ2-6; perhaps TRBD2 as D (6 bases). CDR1 and CDR2 from the germline V gene are DFQATT and SNEGSKA (reference sequence). Trimming stripped 6 bases from V and 4 bases from J, with 13 bases between. The CDR3 runs to 14 residues. The CDR3: CSAHLASGANVLTF. DNA of the CDR3: TGCAGTGCCCATCTAGCGTCCGGGGCCAACGTCCTGACTTTC.

This clonotype has a handful of counts. The chain couples TRBV4-1 to TRBJ1-5; 11 bases align to TRBD1. Germline lookup yields CDR1 MGHRA and CDR2 YSYEKL. The CDR3 is 16 residues long. The V gene end was trimmed by 0 bases and the J gene end by 7 bases; junction bases not matched to a gene: 5. In nucleotides, the CDR3 is TGCGCCAGCAGCCAAGAAGGACAGGGGGCTGGGCAGCCCCAGCATTTT. It yields the protein CASSQEGQGAGQPQHF.

The V and J genes are TRBV10-3 and TRBJ2-1, with TRBD2 matching over 10 bases. Trimming removed 6 bases from V and 8 bases from J; junction bases left unmatched: 16. There are 17 residues in the CDR3. Germline CDR1 reads ENHRY; CDR2 reads SYGVKD. The CDR3 DNA follows: TGTGCCATCAGCCCACGGGGGGAGCGGGAGGGCCGGTATGAGCAGTTCTTC. It codes for CAISPRGEREGRYEQFF.

The sample holds a few counts of this clonotype. This sequence joins TRBV12-3 or TRBV12-4 and TRBJ2-1, with D uncertain. The V end was cut by 6 bases, the J end by 1 base, with 13 bases between. CDR3 size: 15 residues. The chain's CDR3 is CASSPNRMSYNEQFF. The CDR3 DNA sequence: TGTGCCAGCAGCCCTAACAGAATGTCCTACAATGAGCAGTTCTTC.

There are many counts of this clonotype. This rearrangement joins TRBV7-8 to TRBJ2-7; no definite D call. Germline V CDR1 and CDR2: SGHVS, FQNEAQ. The CDR3 length is 13 residues. The V gene lost 4 bases and the J gene lost 2 bases, with 9 bases spanning the gap. The DNA of the CDR3 is TGTGCCAGCAGCTCAGACGGAGCCTACGAGCAGTACTTC. This translates into CASSSDGAYEQYF.

This clonotype was seen many times. The CDR3 region is CASSQGKDLNYNEQFF. The CDR3, as DNA: TGCGCCAGCAGCCAAGGGAAGGACTTAAACTACAATGAGCAGTTCTTC. This chain connects TRBV4-1 to TRBJ2-1, with a tentative D call TRBD2 (5 bases). The CDR3 has 16 amino acids. The germline CDR1 and CDR2 sequences are MGHRA and YSYEKL. V shed 1 base and J shed 3 bases, with 13 bases lying between them.

V and J are TRBV4-3 and TRBJ2-1, with 7 bases lining up with TRBD1. V trimming: 0 bases; J trimming: 4 bases; junction bases outside the gene matches: 3. From germline, CDR1 is LGHNA and CDR2 YSLEER. CDR3 length: 15 residues. CDR3 in amino acids: CASSQDPGQYNEQFF. CDR3 nucleotide sequence: TGCGCCAGCAGCCAAGATCCGGGACAGTACAATGAGCAGTTCTTC.

This clonotype was detected a few times. This chain links TRBV9 with TRBJ2-7; no firm D call. The CDR3 is 14 amino acids. V was clipped by 4 bases and J by 0 bases, with 11 bases between them. Germline CDR1 SGDLS, CDR2 YYNGEE. The CDR3 spells CASSPHLLSYEQYF. Here the CDR3 DNA reads TGTGCCAGCAGCCCCCACCTCCTCTCCTACGAGCAGTACTTC.

This clonotype was recorded a few times. The rearrangement links TRBV29-1 to TRBJ2-1; no definite D call. CDR1 and CDR2 (germline): SQVTM, ANQGSEA. The V and J ends lost 0 bases and 5 bases respectively, with 17 bases between them. The length of the CDR3 is 16 residues. CDR3 in amino acids: CSVEDPHQRSNNEQFF. The CDR3 nucleotides read TGCAGCGTTGAAGACCCTCATCAGCGATCGAACAATGAGCAGTTCTTC.

The rearrangement links TRBV9 to TRBJ1-2, with unresolved D. The CDR3 sequence is 12 residues long. Per germline, CDR1 SGDLS and CDR2 YYNGEE. Trimming pared 0 bases from V and 2 bases from J, leaving 2 bases between. CDR3 residues: CASSVGNYGYTF. The CDR3 nucleotides read TGTGCCAGCAGCGTAGGGAACTATGGCTACACCTTC.

The genes are TRBV29-1 and TRBJ1-4, with a tentative D call TRBD1 (6 bases). The CDR3 consists of 11 residues. Germline CDR1 reads SQVTM; CDR2 reads ANQGSEA. The V end lost 6 bases, the J end lost 8 bases, and 10 bases lay between the germline ends. The CDR3: CSVDDREKLFF. In DNA, the CDR3 is TGCAGCGTCGACGACAGGGAAAAACTGTTTTTT.

This chain joins TRBV5-1 and TRBJ2-7; TRBD2 matches at 10 bases. Germline CDR1 and CDR2: SGHRS and YFSETQ. Unmatched junction bases numbered 10, after V lost 7 bases and J lost 3 bases. The CDR3 totals 15 residues. This CDR3 reads CASYPIAGGLYEQYF. CDR3 DNA sequence: TGCGCCAGCTATCCTATAGCGGGAGGACTCTACGAGCAGTACTTC. Complete variable domain (other parts from reference TRBV5-1 and TRBJ2-7): KAGVTQTPRYLIKTRGQQVTLSCSPISGHRSVSWYQQTPGQGLQFLFEYFSETQRNKGNFPGRFSGRQFSNSRSEMNVSTLELGDSALYLCASYPIAGGLYEQYFGPGTRLTVT.

This clonotype was seen a few times. This rearrangement joins TRBV7-2 to TRBJ2-7; D ambiguous. The CDR3 contains 14 residues. Germline values: CDR1 SGHTA, CDR2 FQGNSA. With 5 bases removed from V and 1 base from J, the gap between germline ends came to 12 bases. In nucleotides, the CDR3 is TGTGCCAGCAGCCCCCATGACATATCCTACGAGCAGTACTTC. Translation: CASSPHDISYEQYF.